The sequence of this T cell receptor beta chain was determined in a study of shared clonotypes between healthy human individuals. About this clone itself: Its matching antigen is unknown.

Study conclusions and caveats: What naive subsets generally showed was a larger estimated richness than memory subsets showed. Sharing across several donors was seen in 4.5% to 6.5% of naive CD4 clonotypes.

Generated by immunoSEQ multiplex PCR, the TCRdb table keeps only in-frame clones and is missing some. Among some 1.5 million clones, around 97% were seen once, and the ten largest hold approximately 1.1%. The sample was naive CD4+ T cells sorted from blood. Subset in this sample: CD45RA+ positively selected. This TCR derives from a man between 25 and 39 years old in good health.

CDR3 amino acids: CAISGIKGRRSGELFF. CDR3 sequence (DNA): TGTGCCATCAGTGGGATTAAGGGGCGAAGATCCGGGGAGCTGTTTTTT. This chain connects TRBV10-3 to TRBJ2-2, with D possibly matching TRBD1 (5 bases). The V end was cut by 4 bases, the J end by 6 bases, with 18 bases between. Germline V CDR1 and CDR2: ENHRY, SYGVKD. The CDR3 is 16 amino acids.